This TCR beta chain appears in the sequencing data of a study of blood T cells in healthy people across ages. Whole-study findings and limits: Researchers said unsorted PBMCs prevented a conclusive naive versus antigen-experienced comparison.

Primed by a sample-barcoded 5' primer and a J-beta primer mix, a second PCR proceeded for about 7 to 12 cycles. Through a template-switch adaptor with 12 random nucleotides, each cDNA molecule received a tag. TCRdb analysed the 5' RACE reads with MiXCR anew, one entry per CDR3 protein. Among more than 500,000 distinct CDR3 sequences listed, 25% to 30% were seen once. This clonotype came up a few times. What it recognizes is unknown. This CDR3 comprises 13 residues. Germline-derived CDR1 and CDR2 are MRHNA and SNTAGT. This TCR came from a woman in her 70s in good health. Source material: blood. The gene calls are TRBV6-4 and TRBJ2-5; the D is unclear. The DNA end is a closer match to TRBJ2-1, so the J assignment may be wrong. The CDR3 sequence is CASSDILGSVQFF. As DNA, the CDR3 is TGTGCCAGCAGTGACATTCTTGGTTCGGTGCAGTTCTTC.